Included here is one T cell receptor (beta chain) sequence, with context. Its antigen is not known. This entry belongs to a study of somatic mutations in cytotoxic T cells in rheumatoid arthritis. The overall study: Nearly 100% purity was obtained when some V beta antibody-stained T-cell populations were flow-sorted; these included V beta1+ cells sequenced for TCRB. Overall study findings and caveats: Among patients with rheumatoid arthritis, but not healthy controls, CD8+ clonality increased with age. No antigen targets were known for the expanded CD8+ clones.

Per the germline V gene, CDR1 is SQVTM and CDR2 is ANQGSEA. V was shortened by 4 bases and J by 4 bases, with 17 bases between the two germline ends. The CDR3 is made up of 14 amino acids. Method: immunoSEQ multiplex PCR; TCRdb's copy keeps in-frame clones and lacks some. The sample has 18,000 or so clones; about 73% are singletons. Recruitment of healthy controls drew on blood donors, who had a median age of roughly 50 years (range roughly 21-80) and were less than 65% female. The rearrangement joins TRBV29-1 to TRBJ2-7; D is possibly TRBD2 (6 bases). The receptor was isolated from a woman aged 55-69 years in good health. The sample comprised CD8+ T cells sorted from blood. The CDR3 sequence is CSVVVMRDPYEQYF. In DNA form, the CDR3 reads TGCAGCGTTGTGGTGATGCGGGACCCATACGAGCAGTACTTC.